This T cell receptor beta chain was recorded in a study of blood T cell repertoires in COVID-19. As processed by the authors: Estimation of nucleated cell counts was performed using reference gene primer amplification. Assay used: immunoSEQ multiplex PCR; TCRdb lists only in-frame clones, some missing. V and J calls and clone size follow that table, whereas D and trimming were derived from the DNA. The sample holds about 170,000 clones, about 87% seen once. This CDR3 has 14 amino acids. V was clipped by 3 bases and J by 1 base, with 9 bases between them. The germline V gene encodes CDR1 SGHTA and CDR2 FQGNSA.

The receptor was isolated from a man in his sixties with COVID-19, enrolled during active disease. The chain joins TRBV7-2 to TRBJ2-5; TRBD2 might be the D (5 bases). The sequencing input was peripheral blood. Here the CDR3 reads CASSFSRGQETQYF. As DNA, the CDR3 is TGTGCCAGCAGCTTCAGCCGGGGCCAAGAGACCCAGTACTTC.